The 26 T cell receptor beta chains below were found in one sample sequenced in a study of blood T cell repertoires in COVID-19. Profiled with immunoSEQ multiplex PCR; TCRdb holds only in-frame clones, not every one. Among 150,000 to 200,000 clones listed, roughly nine tenths were seen once. The sequenced material came from PBMCs or T cells enriched from blood (not recorded which). The receptor set was obtained from a human donor with acute COVID-19. The donor label of this sample is uncertain.

The gene calls are TRBV7-2 and TRBJ1-4; possible D gene TRBD1, 5 bases. V shed 1 base and J shed 0 bases, with 9 bases lying between them. Germline V gene data show CDR1 as SGHTA and CDR2 as FQGNSA. The CDR3 extends over 16 amino acids. CDR3 coding DNA: TGTGCCAGCAGCTTAGATACAGGTTCAACTAATGAAAAACTGTTTTTT. Its protein is CASSLDTGSTNEKLFF.

This sequence joins TRBV27 and TRBJ2-7; perhaps TRBD1 as D (6 bases). Germline CDR1 is MNHEY and CDR2 is SMNVEV (reference sequence). Trimming removed 5 bases at V and 0 bases at J, with 8 bases between. This CDR3 has 13 amino acids. This chain's CDR3 is CASSQGSSYEQYF. In DNA form, the CDR3 reads TGTGCCAGCAGTCAGGGGTCCTCCTACGAGCAGTACTTC.

The chain is built from TRBV7-2 and TRBJ1-5; possibly TRBD1 for D (5 bases). With 2 bases removed from V and 2 bases from J, the gap between germline ends came to 13 bases. Germline CDR1 reads SGHTA; CDR2 reads FQGNSA. The CDR3 covers 16 residues. The CDR3 here is CASSLSGGGGNQPQHF. Written as DNA, the CDR3 is TGTGCCAGCAGCTTATCCGGGGGAGGGGGCAATCAGCCCCAGCATTTT.

The chain combines TRBV7-9 with TRBJ1-2; TRBD1 might be the D (6 bases). The germline gives CDR1 SEHNR, CDR2 FQNEAQ (reference sequence). This CDR3 contains 13 residues. The V end lost 4 bases, the J end lost 6 bases, and 12 bases lay between the germline ends. This CDR3 reads CASSYQGNNGYTF. The CDR3 DNA sequence: TGTGCCAGCAGCTACCAGGGGAATAATGGCTACACCTTC.

This clone was seen more than once but under ten times. The chain uses TRBV15 and TRBJ2-7, with 11 bases lining up with TRBD2. The CDR3 extends over 14 amino acids. Trimming at V came to 3 bases and at J to 6 bases, leaving 4 bases not matched to a gene. From germline, CDR1 is LNHNV and CDR2 YYDKDF (reference sequence). CDR3 loop: CATSRVGLAAEQYF. CDR3 DNA: TGTGCCACCAGCAGGGTGGGACTAGCGGCCGAGCAGTACTTC.

The J gene is TRBJ2-3, the V gene TRBV27; D possibly corresponds to TRBD1 (7 bases). The CDR3 covers 14 residues. V gave up 5 bases and J gave up 5 bases, with 14 bases separating them. Germline-derived CDR1 and CDR2 are MNHEY and SMNVEV (reference sequence). This CDR3 reads CASSPRQGGDTQYF. The CDR3 nucleotides are TGTGCCAGCAGTCCGCGACAGGGAGGAGATACGCAGTATTTT.

This chain links TRBV5-4 with TRBJ1-2; the match to TRBD1 covers 7 bases. Per germline, CDR1 SGHNT and CDR2 YYREEE (reference sequence). There are 13 residues in the CDR3. Losses at the gene ends were 5 bases for V and 4 bases for J; bases not matched to a gene: 5. CDR3 DNA sequence: TGTGCCAGCAGGAAGGGACAGCTCTATGGCTACACCTTC. The encoded protein is CASRKGQLYGYTF.

In its sample, this clone was seen once. This sequence joins TRBV5-1 and TRBJ2-3; 13 bases map to TRBD2. Germline assignment: CDR1 SGHRS and CDR2 YFSETQ. V dropped 3 bases and J dropped 4; count of bases not matched to a gene: 2. This CDR3 spans 15 amino acids. As DNA, the CDR3 is TGCGCCAGCAGCTCAACTAGCGGGGGGGCAGATACGCAGTATTTT. Translation: CASSSTSGGADTQYF.

This sequence joins TRBV29-1 and TRBJ1-1; possible D gene TRBD1, 5 bases. CDR3 length equals 13 residues. Trimming removed 4 bases from V and 5 bases from J, with 14 bases in between. The germline CDR1 and CDR2 sequences are SQVTM and ANQGSEA. The CDR3 DNA sequence: TGCAGCGTTGGCGTCAGGGAAGGGACTGAAGCTTTCTTT. Its translation is CSVGVREGTEAFF.

The chain is built from TRBV11-3 and TRBJ2-2, with D unresolved. Trimming shortened V by 5 bases and J by 7 bases, and 8 bases separated the two germline ends. Per the germline V gene, CDR1 is SGHNT and CDR2 is YENEEA. This CDR3 is 12 amino acids long. CDR3 bases: TGTGCCAGCAGCCCCCGTAACGGGGAGCTGTTTTTT. Translated: CASSPRNGELFF.

V is TRBV3-1 (or the pseudogene TRBV3-2) and J is TRBJ2-3; 10 bases are a match to TRBD2. This CDR3 has 15 residues. Trimming at V came to 2 bases and at J to 4 bases, leaving 3 bases not matched to a gene. The germline gives CDR1 LGHDT, CDR2 YNNKEL (reference sequence). The CDR3 nucleotides read TGTGCCAGCAGCCAAAGCGGGGGGGCCCCAGATACGCAGTATTTT. It translates to CASSQSGGAPDTQYF.

The rearrangement joins TRBV4-1 to TRBJ1-6; D may be TRBD1 (6 bases). Germline CDR1 MGHRA, CDR2 YSYEKL. The length of the CDR3 is 18 residues. The V end lost 0 bases, the J end lost 5 bases, and 17 bases lay between the germline ends. Here the CDR3 DNA reads TGCGCCAGCAGCCAAGAAACCTTTGGGGGGGGCAATAATTCACCCCTCCACTTT. It yields the protein CASSQETFGGGNNSPLHF.

This chain links TRBV27 with TRBJ1-5; unclear D gene. Germline lookup yields CDR1 MNHEY and CDR2 SMNVEV (reference sequence). V lost 3 bases to trimming and J lost 4 bases, with 10 bases between them. There are 14 residues in the CDR3. This CDR3 is CASSFGGVNQPQHF. The CDR3 bases are TGTGCCAGCAGTTTCGGCGGCGTAAATCAGCCCCAGCATTTT.

The chain joins TRBV4-1 to TRBJ2-3; 10 bases agree with TRBD2. The length of the CDR3 is 17 residues. J was trimmed by 6 bases and V by 1 base; bases with no gene match: 10. In germline, CDR1 is MGHRA, CDR2 YSYEKL. The CDR3: CASSQVRLAGEIDTQYF. The CDR3 DNA reads TGCGCCAGCAGCCAAGTTCGCCTAGCGGGGGAGATTGATACGCAGTATTTT.

This sequence joins TRBV7-2 and TRBJ2-5, with a tentative D call TRBD2 (7 bases). With 0 bases removed from V and 2 bases from J, the gap between germline ends came to 13 bases. Germline V CDR1 and CDR2: SGHTA, FQGNSA. The length of the CDR3 is 16 residues. The chain's CDR3 is CASSLARGGDQETQYF. The CDR3 region has the DNA TGTGCCAGCAGCTTAGCGCGAGGGGGGGATCAAGAGACCCAGTACTTC.

The V call is TRBV27, the J call TRBJ2-3, with a possible D match to TRBD1 (6 bases). The CDR3 sequence is 15 residues long. Deletions cut 0 bases from V and 6 bases from J, with 13 bases between. Germline V gives CDR1 MNHEY, CDR2 SMNVEV (reference sequence). The CDR3 protein is CASSLSNGGFDTQYF. The CDR3 DNA follows: TGTGCCAGCAGTTTATCGAATGGGGGCTTTGATACGCAGTATTTT.

The chain combines TRBV7-8 with TRBJ2-7, with 11 bases identical to TRBD1. CDR1 and CDR2 (germline): SGHVS, FQNEAQ. The CDR3 spans 15 residues. The V and J ends lost 5 bases and 1 base, in that order; junction bases with no gene match: 4. The CDR3 protein is CASSPRDRGSYEQYF. The DNA for the CDR3 is TGTGCCAGCAGCCCCCGGGACAGGGGGTCCTACGAGCAGTACTTC.

The rearrangement links TRBV2 to TRBJ2-1; 7 bases match TRBD1. J was trimmed by 1 base and V by 6 bases; bases with no gene match: 6. The CDR3 extends over 15 amino acids. Germline V gene sequence: CDR1 SNHLY, CDR2 FYNNEI. The CDR3: CASSTYRGSYNEQFF. CDR3 DNA: TGTGCCAGCAGCACCTACAGGGGTTCCTACAATGAGCAGTTCTTC.

The V gene is TRBV3-1 (or the pseudogene TRBV3-2), the J gene TRBJ1-6; tentative D call: TRBD1 (6 bases). From germline, CDR1 is LGHDT and CDR2 YNNKEL (reference sequence). V lost 6 bases, J lost 5 bases, and 11 bases lay in between. The CDR3 loop spans 14 amino acids. This CDR3 reads CASRLQGDNSPLHF. Written as DNA, the CDR3 is TGTGCCAGCAGGCTACAGGGCGATAATTCACCCCTCCACTTT.

The chain combines TRBV29-1 with TRBJ2-2; TRBD1 agrees at 8 bases. Germline V gene sequence: CDR1 SQVTM, CDR2 ANQGSEA. J gave up 3 bases and V 8 bases, and 5 bases lay outside the gene matches. The CDR3 consists of 13 residues. The CDR3 coding sequence is TGCAGCCCGACAGGGGACGACACCGGGGAGCTGTTTTTT. It specifies CSPTGDDTGELFF.

V is TRBV19 and J is TRBJ2-5, with 9 bases identical to TRBD2. The CDR3 extends over 16 amino acids. Unmatched junction bases numbered 6, after V lost 3 bases and J lost 1 base. Germline lookup yields CDR1 LNHDA and CDR2 SQIVND (reference sequence). The CDR3 protein is CASSIRGGGAQETQYF. The DNA of the CDR3 is TGTGCCAGTAGTATTAGAGGCGGGGGGGCCCAAGAGACCCAGTACTTC.

This clone showed up just once. J is TRBJ1-1 and V is TRBV5-1, with D possibly matching TRBD1 (6 bases). Germline CDR1 and CDR2: SGHRS and YFSETQ. V gave up 4 bases and J gave up 4 bases, with 14 bases separating them. The CDR3 is 14 residues long. CDR3: CASSATGMGTEAFF. For the CDR3, the DNA is TGCGCCAGCAGCGCTACAGGGATGGGCACTGAAGCTTTCTTT.

CDR3: CATSRSDQPQHF. The CDR3, as DNA: TGTGCCACCAGCAGATCCGATCAGCCCCAGCATTTT. This chain uses TRBV15 with TRBJ1-5; D remains unclear. Germline lookup yields CDR1 LNHNV and CDR2 YYDKDF (reference sequence). There are 12 residues in the CDR3. With 2 bases removed from V and 5 bases from J, the gap between germline ends came to 4 bases.

The gene calls are TRBV21-1 and TRBJ1-1; TRBD1 is the table's D call, not checked against the DNA. TRBV21-1 has pseudogene status. This CDR3 is built from 14 residues. The CDR3 reads CASTEQGRHTEAFF. The CDR3 DNA follows: TGTGCCAGCACTGAACAGGGAAGGCACACTGAAGCTTTCTTT.

This clone has only one observation. This sequence joins TRBV15 and TRBJ2-5; 7 bases are shared with TRBD1. Trimming at V came to 0 bases and at J to 4 bases, leaving 8 bases not matched to a gene. The CDR3 totals 16 residues. Germline V CDR1 and CDR2: LNHNV, YYDKDF (reference sequence). The CDR3 loop is CATSRERGQNIETQYF. CDR3 nucleotides: TGTGCCACCAGCAGAGAACGGGGACAGAATATAGAGACCCAGTACTTC.

This clone was observed a single time. The chain links TRBV11-2 to TRBJ2-5, with 7 positions matching TRBD2. The V gene's germline CDR1 is SGHAT and CDR2 FQNNGV. CDR3 length: 14 residues. V shed 2 bases and J 5 bases; nucleotides not matched to a gene: 5. The CDR3 region has the DNA TGTGCCAGCAGCTTATATCGGGGGGTCGAGACCCAGTACTTC. Its translation: CASSLYRGVETQYF.